Listed below are T cell receptor beta chains from one sample, sequenced in a study of blood T cell repertoires in COVID-19. The repertoire was sequenced with immunoSEQ multiplex PCR; TCRdb's copy has only in-frame clones and lacks some. This table has 80,000 to 85,000 clones, 88% appearing once. Sample: peripheral blood. The receptors were gathered from a woman older than 75 with acute or convalescent COVID-19. The CDR3 runs from the conserved cysteine through the conserved F or W. The D gene is left open where the match is weak. A clone size is listed for some rows: how often the clone was seen (once, few, many), or a class if it is expanded.

TRBJ1-1 TRBV10-3 . TRBD1 TGTGCCATCAGTGATACCACTGGACAGGGCAACACTGAAGCTTTCTTT CAISDTTGQGNTEAFF
TRBJ2-1 TRBV7-3 . . TGTGCCAGCAGCTTATCAGGGAACTACAATGAGCAGTTCTTC CASSLSGNYNEQFF
TRBJ1-3 TRBV5-1 . TRBD1 TGCGCCAGCAGCTCTTCGACAGGGGGTGGAAACACCATATATTTT CASSSSTGGGNTIYF
TRBJ2-3 TRBV10-3 . TRBD2 TGTGCCATCAGGGGGACTAACGGTGGAGATACGCAGTATTTT CAIRGTNGGDTQYF
TRBJ1-6 TRBV2 . TRBD1 TGTGCCAGCAGTGAGGGGGGACAGAATTCACCCCTCCACTTT CASSEGGQNSPLHF
TRBJ1-2 TRBV3-1/TRBV3-2 once TRBD1 TGTGCCAGCAGCCAAGGGATCCCCACAGGGGGCGGGTATGGCTACACCTTC CASSQGIPTGGGYGYTF
TRBJ2-2 TRBV19 . TRBD1 TGTGCCAGTACCCAGGGGGCAGGGGGGAACACCGGGGAGCTGTTTTTT CASTQGAGGNTGELFF
TRBJ2-5 TRBV19 . TRBD2 TGTGCCAGTAGTAAGACTAGCGGGGGGGCCGAGACCCAGTACTTC CASSKTSGGAETQYF
TRBJ2-7 TRBV6-5 few TRBD1 TGTGCCACACGACAGGGTAGTGACGAGCAGTACTTC CATRQGSDEQYF
TRBJ2-3 TRBV5-4 few TRBD2 TGTGCCAGCAGCTTAGCGGGAAGGGCCGATACGCAGTATTTT CASSLAGRADTQYF
TRBJ2-2 TRBV3-1/TRBV3-2 . TRBD1 TGTGCCAGCAGCCAAGTTGGGACAGGGGCTAACACCGGGGAGCTGTTTTTT CASSQVGTGANTGELFF
TRBJ2-1 TRBV7-8 few TRBD2 TGTGCCAGCAGCCCGCGGGAGGGCATAGACAATGAGCAGTTCTTC CASSPREGIDNEQFF
TRBJ2-3 TRBV28 . . TGTGCCACCCTTAACCAGGGAATGGGCACAGATACGCAGTATTTT CATLNQGMGTDTQYF
TRBJ2-1 TRBV18 . TRBD2 TGTGCCAGCTCACAACGGCGGGGGGAGCAGTTCTTC CASSQRRGEQFF
TRBJ2-1 TRBV7-9 . . TGTGCCAGCAGCCTTAGTAGCGACAATGAGCAGTTCTTC CASSLSSDNEQFF
TRBJ1-5 TRBV29-1 . TRBD1 TGCAGCGTTGAAGTTCCGGACAGGGGGCAGGTCGATCAGCCCCAGCATTTT CSVEVPDRGQVDQPQHF
TRBJ1-6 TRBV30 . . TGTGCCTTGGGGGCAAGTCAGGGGTGGAATTCACCCCTCCACTTT CALGASQGWNSPLHF
TRBJ2-2 TRBV14 . . TGTGCCAGCAGCCAAGACGATCGGGACACCGGGGAGCTGTTTTTT CASSQDDRDTGELFF
TRBJ2-7 TRBV3-1/TRBV3-2 . TRBD2 TGTGCCAGCAGCCAAGTGACTAGCGGCTCCTACGAGCAGTACTTC CASSQVTSGSYEQYF
TRBJ1-6 TRBV10-3 . . TGTGCCATCAGTGACCGAGGGGGCTCCTATAATTCACCCCTCCACTTT CAISDRGGSYNSPLHF
TRBJ1-2 TRBV21-1 . . TGTGCCAGCAGCAAAAGTCGGATTAGGAGGGAACACGATGGCTACACCTTC CASSKSRIRREHDGYTF
TRBJ1-5 TRBV6-1 . TRBD1 TGTGCCAGCAGTGAAGTAAGACAGGGCAACAATCAGCCCCAGCATTTT CASSEVRQGNNQPQHF
TRBJ1-1 TRBV10-1 . . TGCGCCAGCAGTTCAACGGGGATGCTGAACACTGAAGCTTTCTTT CASSSTGMLNTEAFF
TRBJ2-7 TRBV6-2/TRBV6-3 . . TGTGCCAGCAGCCTTTATCAGGGCGAGCAGTACTTC CASSLYQGEQYF
TRBJ1-6 TRBV19 . TRBD1 TGTGCCAGTAAAACCGGGACAGCGAATTCACCCCTCCACTTT CASKTGTANSPLHF
TRBJ1-1 TRBV4-1 . . TGCGCCAGCAGCCAAGTTAACCCTGGGGGGGTGAAGTACACTGAAGCTTTCTTT CASSQVNPGGVKYTEAFF
TRBJ1-3 TRBV11-3 . . TGTGCCAGCAGCCCTGGTAGGGGCGGAGGAAACACCATATATTTT CASSPGRGGGNTIYF
TRBJ2-2 TRBV25-1 . . TGTGCCAGCACGGATACGGGCACCGGGGAGCTGTTTTTT CASTDTGTGELFF
TRBJ1-3 TRBV6-6 . TRBD1 TGTGCCAGCAGTTACGGGACAGGGTTGACTGGAAACACCATATATTTT CASSYGTGLTGNTIYF
TRBJ2-7 TRBV30 few TRBD1 TGTGCCTGGCGTCCCTCCACCGGGACAGGGGCGCACGAGCAGTACTTC CAWRPSTGTGAHEQYF
TRBJ2-1 TRBV3-1/TRBV3-2 . TRBD2 TGTGCCAGCAGCGACTGGGGCCTAGCGGGTTACAATGAGCAGTTCTTC CASSDWGLAGYNEQFF
TRBJ1-4 TRBV7-9 once TRBD1 TGTGCCAGCAGCTCACGGACAGGGGCGGGGCGGACTAATGAAAAACTGTTTTTT CASSSRTGAGRTNEKLFF
TRBJ1-5 TRBV6-5 . . TGTGCCAGCAGTTACCGGGGGGGGGATTTGCCCCAGCATTTT CASSYRGGDLPQHF
TRBJ1-1 TRBV6-2/TRBV6-3 . . TGTGCCAGCAGTCGAGGGCGGGGGGTCGAAGCTTTCTTT CASSRGRGVEAFF
TRBJ2-1 TRBV7-2 . . TGTGCCAGCTTGGTAGGGTCGGGGGGCGCCAATGAGCAGTTCTTC CASLVGSGGANEQFF
TRBJ2-7 TRBV27 . TRBD1 TGTGCCAGCAGTTTAGTGGGACAGGGGGCTTACGAGCAGTACTTC CASSLVGQGAYEQYF
TRBJ2-1 TRBV5-1 . TRBD2 TGCGCCAGCAGCTCAGGGGCTAGCGGGAGTAGGAACAATGAGCAGTTCTTC CASSSGASGSRNNEQFF
TRBJ1-1 TRBV6-1 . . TGTGCCAGCAGTGAATTAACTGAAGCTTTCTTT CASSELTEAFF
TRBJ2-2 TRBV19 . . TGTGCCAGTAGTATCTTTGCCACCGGGGTGAGCACCGGGGAGCTGTTTTTT CASSIFATGVSTGELFF
TRBJ2-5 TRBV5-1 . TRBD1 TGCGCCAGCAGCTCCACACCCGGGACAGGGGGCCAAGAGACCCAGTACTTC CASSSTPGTGGQETQYF
TRBJ1-1 TRBV7-9 once . TGTGCCAGCAGCCTCGTCACCCCGGGAGCTGAAGCTTTCTTT CASSLVTPGAEAFF
TRBJ1-5 TRBV2 . TRBD1 TGTGCCAGCAGTGAAGCGCTTGGGACAGCACAGCCCCAGCATTTT CASSEALGTAQPQHF
TRBJ2-1 TRBV6-5 once . TGTGCCAGCAGTAGGGGGACCTACAATGAGCAGTTCTTC CASSRGTYNEQFF
TRBJ2-3 TRBV6-5 . . TGTGCCAGCAGGGGGGCAAGGGTCCTCACAGATACGCAGTATTTT CASRGARVLTDTQYF
TRBJ1-4 TRBV7-9 . . TGTGCCAGCAGCTCCACAGGGCCCCATGAAAAACTGTTTTTT CASSSTGPHEKLFF
TRBJ1-3 TRBV18 . . TGTGCCAGCTCAACCAGGGTGAGCTCTGGAAACACCATATATTTT CASSTRVSSGNTIYF